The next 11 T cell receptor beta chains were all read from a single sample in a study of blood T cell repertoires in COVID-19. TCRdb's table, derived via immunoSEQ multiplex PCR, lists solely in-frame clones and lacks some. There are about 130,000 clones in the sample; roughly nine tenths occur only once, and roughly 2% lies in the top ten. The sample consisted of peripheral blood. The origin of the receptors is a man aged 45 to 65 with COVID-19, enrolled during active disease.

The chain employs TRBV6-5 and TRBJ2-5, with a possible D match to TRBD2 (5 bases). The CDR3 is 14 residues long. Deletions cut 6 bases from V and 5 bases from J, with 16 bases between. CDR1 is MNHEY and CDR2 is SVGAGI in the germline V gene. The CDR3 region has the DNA TGTGCCAGCAGCTACCGGGAAAAGTGGGAGACCCAGTACTTC. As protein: CASSYREKWETQYF.

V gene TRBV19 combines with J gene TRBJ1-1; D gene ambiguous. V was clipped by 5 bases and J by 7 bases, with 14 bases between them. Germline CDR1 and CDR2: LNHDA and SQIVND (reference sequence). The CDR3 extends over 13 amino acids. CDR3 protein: CASSSIPSGEAFF. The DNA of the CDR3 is TGTGCCAGTAGTTCCATCCCGTCGGGTGAAGCTTTCTTT.

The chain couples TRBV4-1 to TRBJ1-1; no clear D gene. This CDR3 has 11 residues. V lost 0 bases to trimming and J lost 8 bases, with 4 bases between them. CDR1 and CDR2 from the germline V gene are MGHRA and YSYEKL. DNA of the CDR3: TGCGCCAGCAGCCAAGATCAGGAAGCTTTCTTT. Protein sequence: CASSQDQEAFF.

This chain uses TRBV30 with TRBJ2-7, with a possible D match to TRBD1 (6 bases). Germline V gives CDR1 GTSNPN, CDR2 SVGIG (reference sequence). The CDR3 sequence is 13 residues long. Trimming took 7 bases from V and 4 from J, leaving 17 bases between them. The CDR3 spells CALKRTAAYEQYF. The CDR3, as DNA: TGTGCCTTAAAAAGGACAGCAGCTTACGAGCAGTACTTC.

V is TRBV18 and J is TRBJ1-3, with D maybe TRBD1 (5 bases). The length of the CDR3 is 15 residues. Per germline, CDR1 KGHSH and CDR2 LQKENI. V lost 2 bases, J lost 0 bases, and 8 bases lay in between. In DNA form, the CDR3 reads TGTGCCAGCTCACCAGGGAGGGGCTCTGGAAACACCATATATTTT. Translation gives CASSPGRGSGNTIYF.

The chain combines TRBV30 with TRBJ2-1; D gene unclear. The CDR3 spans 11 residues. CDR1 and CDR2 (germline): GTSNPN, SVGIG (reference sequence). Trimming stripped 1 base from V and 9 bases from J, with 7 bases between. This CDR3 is CAWSARVEQFF. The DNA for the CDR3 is TGTGCCTGGAGTGCTCGAGTTGAGCAGTTCTTC.

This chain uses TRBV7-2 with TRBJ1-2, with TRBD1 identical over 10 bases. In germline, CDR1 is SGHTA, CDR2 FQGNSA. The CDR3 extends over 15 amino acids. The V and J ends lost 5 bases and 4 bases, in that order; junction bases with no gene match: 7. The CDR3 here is CASSRSDRGVYGYTF. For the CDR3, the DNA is TGTGCCAGCAGCCGTTCGGACAGGGGGGTCTATGGCTACACCTTC.

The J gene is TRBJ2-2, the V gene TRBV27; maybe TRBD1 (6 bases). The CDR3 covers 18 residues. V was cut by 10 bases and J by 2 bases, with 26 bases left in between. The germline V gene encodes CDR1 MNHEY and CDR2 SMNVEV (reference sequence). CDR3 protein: CATPISDSESLNTGELFF. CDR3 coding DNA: TGTGCCACCCCAATTTCGGACAGCGAGTCTCTTAACACCGGGGAGCTGTTTTTT.

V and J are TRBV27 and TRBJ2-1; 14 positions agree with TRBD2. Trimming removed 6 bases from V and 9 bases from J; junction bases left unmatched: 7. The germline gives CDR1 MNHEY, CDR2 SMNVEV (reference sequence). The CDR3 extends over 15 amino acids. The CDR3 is CASRAGLAGASEQFF. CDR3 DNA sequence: TGTGCCAGCAGGGCGGGACTAGCGGGAGCCAGTGAGCAGTTCTTC.

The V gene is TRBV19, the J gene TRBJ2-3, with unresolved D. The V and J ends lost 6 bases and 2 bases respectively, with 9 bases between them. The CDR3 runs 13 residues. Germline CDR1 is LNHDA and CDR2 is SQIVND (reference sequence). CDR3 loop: CASRKQNTDTQYF. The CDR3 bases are TGTGCCAGTAGGAAACAGAACACAGATACGCAGTATTTT. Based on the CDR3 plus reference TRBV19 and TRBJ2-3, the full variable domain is DGGITQSPKYLFRKEGQNVTLSCEQNLNHDAMYWYRQDPGQGLRLIYYSQIVNDFQKGDIAEGYSVSREKKESFPLTVTSAQKNPTAFYLCASRKQNTDTQYFGPGTRLTVL.

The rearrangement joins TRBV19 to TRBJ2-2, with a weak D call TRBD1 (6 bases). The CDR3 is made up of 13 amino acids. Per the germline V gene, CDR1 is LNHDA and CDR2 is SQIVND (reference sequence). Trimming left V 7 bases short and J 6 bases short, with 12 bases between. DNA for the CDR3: TGTGCCAGTAACGGACAGTCCCCCGGGGAGCTGTTTTTT. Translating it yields CASNGQSPGELFF.